Below, 32 T cell receptor beta chains from the same sample are listed, as sequenced in a study of CD8 T cells in ankylosing spondylitis. Study observations and caveats: For ankylosing spondylitis blood, a TCR beta motif of seven to nine highly homologous variants appeared characteristic.

TCRdb called the 5' RACE reads again in MiXCR, with one record for every CDR3 protein. In the table there are about 510,000 distinct CDR3 sequences, less than 6% of which are singletons. The antigens for these receptors are not known. Sequenced material: blood, either unsorted or a sorted T cell fraction (not recorded which). The receptor source for this set is a male donor with ankylosing spondylitis.

The table lists this clonotype with many counts. The chain uses TRBV30 and TRBJ2-6; D gene unclear. Germline V gives CDR1 GTSNPN, CDR2 SVGIG (reference sequence). This CDR3 has 13 residues. V lost 3 bases to trimming and J lost 4 bases, with 7 bases between them. The DNA for the CDR3 is TGTGCCTGGAGGGAATCCGGGGCCAACGTCCTGACTTTC. Translation: CAWRESGANVLTF.

This chain joins TRBV21-1 and TRBJ2-6; the table gives TRBD1 as D, unverified against the DNA. TRBV21-1 is a documented pseudogene. This CDR3 is built from 19 residues. The DNA for the CDR3 is TGTGCCAGCAGCAAGTCCATAGGGACAGGGGGCAGTGGGGCCAACGTCCTGACTTTC. This gives the protein CASSKSIGTGGSGANVLTF.

Of note for this clonotype: This may be a read error: a much more frequent sequence differs by one nucleotide. The chain is built from TRBV28 and TRBJ2-7; no clear D gene. Germline loops: CDR1 MDHEN, CDR2 SYDVKM. The CDR3 runs to 13 residues. With 9 bases removed from V and 6 bases from J, the gap between germline ends came to 18 bases. CDR3: CARSTGVSSEQYF. CDR3 DNA: TGTGCCAGAAGTACTGGGGTATCGAGCGAGCAGTACTTC.

This clonotype has at least ten counts. This chain uses TRBV7-2 with TRBJ1-6, with D unclear. This CDR3 has 15 amino acids. V was shortened by 0 bases and J by 7 bases, with 10 bases between the two germline ends. Germline CDR1 SGHTA, CDR2 FQGNSA. CDR3 protein: CASSLATGRNSPLHF. In nucleotides, the CDR3 is TGTGCCAGCAGCTTAGCGACCGGTCGGAATTCACCCCTCCACTTT.

The genes are TRBV2 and TRBJ1-2, with D perhaps TRBD1 (6 bases). Germline V CDR1 and CDR2: SNHLY, FYNNEI. The V and J ends lost 3 bases and 8 bases respectively, with 13 bases between them. This CDR3 has 13 residues. The CDR3 is CASSDAGAQGYTF. The CDR3 bases are TGTGCCAGCAGTGATGCGGGGGCACAAGGCTACACCTTC.

This clonotype has at least ten counts. The CDR3 nucleotides are TGTGCCAGCAGTGAATACCGGGTTAATTCACCCCTCCACTTT. Its translation is CASSEYRVNSPLHF. This chain uses TRBV25-1 with TRBJ1-6; unclear D gene. CDR3 size: 14 residues. Trimming took 0 bases from V and 6 from J, leaving 6 bases between them. Germline V gives CDR1 MGHDK, CDR2 SYGVNS.

This clonotype was counted many times. This chain connects TRBV29-1 to TRBJ2-7, with D possibly being TRBD1 (6 bases). CDR3 length: 12 residues. The V and J ends lost 6 bases and 4 bases respectively, with 13 bases between them. Germline assignment: CDR1 SQVTM and CDR2 ANQGSEA. CDR3 nucleotide sequence: TGCAGCGTCGCCGCACAGGGTTACGAGCAGTACTTC. Protein product: CSVAAQGYEQYF.

This clonotype was recorded at least ten times. The rearrangement joins TRBV5-1 to TRBJ1-2; 9 positions agree with TRBD1. V lost 4 bases and J lost 2; bases outside the gene matches: 6. CDR3 length: 15 amino acids. Germline CDR1 and CDR2: SGHRS and YFSETQ. CDR3 protein: CASSNDRGYNYGYTF. The CDR3 DNA is TGCGCCAGCAGCAACGACAGGGGGTACAACTATGGCTACACCTTC.

This clonotype was picked up many times. The chain employs TRBV5-1 and TRBJ2-2, with 7 bases fitting TRBD2. From germline, CDR1 is SGHRS and CDR2 YFSETQ. J lost 1 base, V lost 1 base, and 4 bases had no gene match. CDR3 length: 16 amino acids. The CDR3 DNA is TGCGCCAGCAGCTTGTGGCTAGCGGAGAACACCGGGGAGCTGTTTTTT. Protein: CASSLWLAENTGELFF.

This clonotype was counted many times. V and J are TRBV6-2 or TRBV6-3 and TRBJ2-7; D is undetermined. V lost 8 bases, J lost 7 bases, and 15 bases lay in between. The germline V gene has CDR1 MNHEY and CDR2 SVGEGT. This CDR3 has 12 amino acids. The CDR3 coding sequence is TGTGCCAGCTGTCTCCGACCTTGGGAGCAGTACTTC. Its protein product is CASCLRPWEQYF.

This clonotype has a count of ten or more. The chain recombines TRBV28 with TRBJ2-7, with 10 bases matching TRBD1. J gave up 1 base and V 3 bases, and 6 bases lay outside the gene matches. This CDR3 spans 16 amino acids. Germline lookup yields CDR1 MDHEN and CDR2 SYDVKM. The CDR3 DNA follows: TGTGCCAGCAGTTTCCCCCCGGGACAGGGGTCCTACGAGCAGTACTTC. As protein: CASSFPPGQGSYEQYF.

This clonotype was seen at least ten times. The chain is built from TRBV7-6 and TRBJ2-5, with D perhaps being TRBD1 or TRBD2 (5 bases each). The ends were cut back, 3 bases at V and 3 bases at J, with 11 bases in the middle. The CDR3 runs 14 residues. Germline V gene lookup returns CDR1 SGHVS and CDR2 FNYEAQ. In DNA form, the CDR3 reads TGTGCCAGCAGCTTCCGGGACCTAAAAGAGACCCAGTACTTC. Protein: CASSFRDLKETQYF.

There are many counts of this clonotype. The V gene is TRBV7-2, the J gene TRBJ2-7, with 8 bases matching TRBD1. The CDR3 covers 15 residues. Germline-derived CDR1 and CDR2 are SGHTA and FQGNSA. V trimming: 1 base; J trimming: 3 bases; junction bases outside the gene matches: 5. The DNA for the CDR3 is TGTGCCAGCAGCTTAGGGGCAGGGGGCTACTACGAGCAGTACTTC. Translation gives CASSLGAGGYYEQYF.

This clonotype has at least ten counts. The chain is built from TRBV5-1 and TRBJ2-3; D is undetermined. The V gene's germline CDR1 is SGHRS and CDR2 YFSETQ. The CDR3 is made up of 14 amino acids. V lost 0 bases, J lost 3 bases, and 8 bases lay in between. The CDR3 protein is CASSLGAITDTQYF. CDR3 DNA: TGCGCCAGCAGCTTGGGGGCCATTACAGATACGCAGTATTTT.

There are many counts of this clonotype. The V and J genes are TRBV4-1 and TRBJ2-7, with a tentative D call TRBD1 (5 bases). The germline CDR1 and CDR2 sequences are MGHRA and YSYEKL. V lost 6 bases, J lost 2 bases, and 17 bases lay in between. The CDR3 contains 15 residues. The chain's CDR3 is CASSQTARSTYEQYF. CDR3 bases: TGCGCCAGCAGTCAGACAGCACGAAGTACCTACGAGCAGTACTTC.

This clonotype was detected ten times or more. This chain links TRBV12-3 or TRBV12-4 with TRBJ1-1, with D possibly matching TRBD1 (5 bases). The V end was cut by 5 bases, the J end by 11 bases, with 15 bases between. This CDR3 has 12 amino acids. The CDR3 DNA reads TGTGCCAGCAGTCCCCAGGGAACCTGGGCTTTCTTT. As protein: CASSPQGTWAFF.

J is TRBJ1-2 and V is TRBV12-3 or TRBV12-4; maybe TRBD1 (5 bases). The CDR3 contains 14 residues. V was pared by 7 bases and J by 4 bases, with 16 bases between. The CDR3 reads CASKKNRGLYGYTF. CDR3 nucleotide sequence: TGTGCCAGCAAAAAAAACCGGGGCCTCTATGGCTACACCTTC.

This clonotype has a count of ten or more. The CDR3 DNA sequence: TGCAGTGCTTTAGCGGGAGTCGGAGAGACCCAGTACTTC. Translation gives CSALAGVGETQYF. The V call is TRBV20-1, the J call TRBJ2-5, with TRBD2 identical over 9 bases. This CDR3 comprises 13 residues. From germline, CDR1 is DFQATT and CDR2 SNEGSKA (reference sequence). J lost 4 bases, V lost 5 bases, and 5 bases had no gene match.

The table lists this clonotype with a few counts. The CDR3 loop reads CASASQDRGFGELFF. CDR3 bases: TGCGCCAGCGCAAGCCAGGACAGGGGATTCGGGGAGCTGTTTTTT. The chain has TRBV4-3 and TRBJ2-2; the match to TRBD1 covers 9 bases. There are 15 residues in the CDR3. CDR1 is LGHNA, CDR2 YSLEER, per germline. V gave up 8 bases and J gave up 7 bases; unmatched junction bases: 11.

About this clonotype: The conserved phenylalanine or tryptophan is not found at the CDR3 terminus, so this likely reflects a read error. V is TRBV4-3 and J is TRBJ1-2, with TRBD1 matching over 9 bases. The junction had 8 bases not matched to a gene; V was cut back by 0 bases and J by 3 bases. This CDR3 region has 17 residues. The germline V gene has CDR1 LGHNA and CDR2 YSLEER. In DNA form, the CDR3 reads TGCGCCAGCAGCCAAGACGGGACAGGGACCTGGGACTATGGCTACACCCTC. Its protein product is CASSQDGTGTWDYGYTL.

This clonotype has ten or more counts. The chain couples TRBV7-9 to TRBJ2-1; 11 nucleotides match TRBD2. Germline V gene sequence: CDR1 SEHNR, CDR2 FQNEAQ (reference sequence). The CDR3 sequence is 15 residues long. V gave up 4 bases and J gave up 7 bases; unmatched junction bases: 6. The CDR3 loop reads CASSSGTSGTNEQFF. The CDR3 DNA follows: TGTGCCAGCAGCTCCGGGACTAGCGGTACTAATGAGCAGTTCTTC. Full variable domain (remainder filled in from reference TRBV7-9 and TRBJ2-1): DTGVSQNPRHKITKRGQNVTFRCDPISEHNRLYWYRQTLGQGPEFLTYFQNEAQLEKSRLLSDRFSAERPKGSFSTLEIQRTEQGDSAMYLCASSSGTSGTNEQFFGPGTRLTVL.

This clonotype was recorded many times. The chain couples TRBV7-9 to TRBJ1-1; maybe TRBD1 (6 bases). With 5 bases removed from V and 11 bases from J, the gap between germline ends came to 15 bases. CDR3 length: 12 residues. Germline values: CDR1 SEHNR, CDR2 FQNEAQ (reference sequence). The CDR3 nucleotides read TGTGCCAGCAGCAATCAGGGGAAGGATGCTTTCTTT. As protein: CASSNQGKDAFF.

This chain uses TRBV6-5 with TRBJ1-1; D gene unclear. In germline, CDR1 is MNHEY, CDR2 SVGAGI. The CDR3 contains 15 residues. Trimming shortened V by 0 bases and J by 3 bases, and 11 bases separated the two germline ends. CDR3 DNA sequence: TGTGCCAGCAGTTACTCGAGCAAAGTAGACACTGAAGCTTTCTTT. Its protein product is CASSYSSKVDTEAFF.

This clonotype was seen ten or more times. The chain employs TRBV6-5 and TRBJ1-1, with unresolved D. This CDR3 is 10 amino acids long. Germline V CDR1 and CDR2: MNHEY, SVGAGI. Trimming pared 2 bases from V and 11 bases from J, leaving 6 bases between. The CDR3 nucleotides read TGTGCCAGCAGTTACCCCCCCGCTTTCTTT. Encoded protein: CASSYPPAFF.

This clonotype was counted many times. The rearrangement joins TRBV20-1 to TRBJ1-1; D is unclear. The CDR3 consists of 12 residues. V dropped 4 bases and J dropped 2 bases, with 8 bases sitting between them. The germline V gene has CDR1 DFQATT and CDR2 SNEGSKA (reference sequence). CDR3 sequence (DNA): TGCAGTGCTACTGTCTTTAACACTGAAGCTTTCTTT. It encodes CSATVFNTEAFF.

Note on this clonotype: A much larger clone sits a single nucleotide away, making a read error possible. This chain joins TRBV12-3 or TRBV12-4 and TRBJ2-1; 10 bases match TRBD2. The CDR3 is made up of 17 amino acids. CDR3 region: CDSSLAQAGGPRNEQFF. CDR3 nucleotide sequence: TGTGACAGCAGTTTAGCCCAAGCGGGAGGGCCCCGGAATGAGCAGTTCTTC.

There are many counts of this clonotype. This chain links TRBV20-1 with TRBJ2-4, with TRBD2 matching over 10 bases. Germline assignment: CDR1 DFQATT and CDR2 SNEGSKA (reference sequence). J gave up 8 bases and V 1 base, and 8 bases lay outside the gene matches. CDR3 length equals 15 residues. The CDR3 reads CSARGHLAGEDIQYF. The CDR3 DNA reads as TGCAGTGCTAGAGGACACCTAGCGGGAGAAGACATTCAGTACTTC.

This clonotype came up many times. V and J are TRBV12-3 or TRBV12-4 and TRBJ2-2; D remains unclear. Trimming stripped 0 bases from V and 7 bases from J, with 3 bases between. The CDR3 spans 12 residues. The DNA of the CDR3 is TGTGCCAGCAGTTTAGCTTTCGGGGAGCTGTTTTTT. Amino acid sequence: CASSLAFGELFF.

This clonotype was seen ten or more times. The chain is built from TRBV7-3 and TRBJ2-3; no firm D call. Trimming left V 4 bases short and J 2 bases short, with 7 bases between. This CDR3 region has 13 residues. The germline gives CDR1 SGHTA, CDR2 FQGTGA. CDR3 amino acids: CASSSINTDTQYF. CDR3 nucleotides: TGTGCCAGCAGCTCGATAAACACAGATACGCAGTATTTT.

At least ten counts were recorded for this clonotype. The rearrangement links TRBV12-3 or TRBV12-4 to TRBJ2-5; D is unclear. Trimming left V 3 bases short and J 2 bases short, with 10 bases between. The CDR3 covers 14 residues. The CDR3 coding sequence is TGTGCCAGCAGTTTGGCTAGATTACAAGAGACCCAGTACTTC. Protein: CASSLARLQETQYF.

The sample holds many counts of this clonotype. This chain connects TRBV7-8 to TRBJ2-2; D gene uncertain. The CDR3 runs 15 residues. The V end lost 4 bases, the J end lost 4 bases, and 13 bases lay between the germline ends. The germline V gene encodes CDR1 SGHVS and CDR2 FQNEAQ. CDR3 in amino acids: CASSSRGRRTGELFF. CDR3 bases: TGTGCCAGCAGCTCCCGCGGTAGACGCACCGGGGAGCTGTTTTTT.

This clonotype was recorded at least ten times. V and J are TRBV5-1 and TRBJ1-1, with D possibly matching TRBD1 (5 bases). This CDR3 region has 14 residues. Looked up from germline, CDR1 is SGHRS and CDR2 is YFSETQ. V was clipped by 1 base and J by 3 bases, with 10 bases between them. CDR3 coding DNA: TGCGCCAGCAGCTTGCAGGGTGGGGACACTGAAGCTTTCTTT. It codes for CASSLQGGDTEAFF.